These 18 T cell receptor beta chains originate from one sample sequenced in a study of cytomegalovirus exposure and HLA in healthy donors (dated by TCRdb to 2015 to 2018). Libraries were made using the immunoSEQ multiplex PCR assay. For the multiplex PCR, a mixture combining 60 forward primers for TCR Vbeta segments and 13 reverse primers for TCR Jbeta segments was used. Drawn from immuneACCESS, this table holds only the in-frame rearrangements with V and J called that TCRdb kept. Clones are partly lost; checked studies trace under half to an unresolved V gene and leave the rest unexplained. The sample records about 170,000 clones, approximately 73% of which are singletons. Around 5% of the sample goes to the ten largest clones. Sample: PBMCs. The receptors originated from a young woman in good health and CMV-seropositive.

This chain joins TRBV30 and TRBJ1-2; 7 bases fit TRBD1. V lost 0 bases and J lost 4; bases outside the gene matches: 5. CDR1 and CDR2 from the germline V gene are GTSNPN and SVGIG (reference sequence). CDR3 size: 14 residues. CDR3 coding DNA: TGTGCCTGGAGTGTAAAGGGGGCAGGCTATGGCTACACCTTC. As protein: CAWSVKGAGYGYTF.

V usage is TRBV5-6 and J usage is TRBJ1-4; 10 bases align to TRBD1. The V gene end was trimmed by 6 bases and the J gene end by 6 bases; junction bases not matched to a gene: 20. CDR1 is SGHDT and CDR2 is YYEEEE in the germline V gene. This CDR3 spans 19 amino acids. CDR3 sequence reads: CASTPSVWDRGYGDEKLFF. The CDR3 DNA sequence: TGTGCCAGCACTCCATCCGTTTGGGACAGGGGATACGGAGATGAAAAACTGTTTTTT.

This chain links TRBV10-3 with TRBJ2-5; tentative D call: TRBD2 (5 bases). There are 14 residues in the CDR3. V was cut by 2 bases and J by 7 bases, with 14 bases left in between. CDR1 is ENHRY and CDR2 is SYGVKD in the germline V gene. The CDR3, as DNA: TGTGCCATCAGTGAGAATTTGGGAGCCGGGACCCAGTACTTC. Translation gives CAISENLGAGTQYF.

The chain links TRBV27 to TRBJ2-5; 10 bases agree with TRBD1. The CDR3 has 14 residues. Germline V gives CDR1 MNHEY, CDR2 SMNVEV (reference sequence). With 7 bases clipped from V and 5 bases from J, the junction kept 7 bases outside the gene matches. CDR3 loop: CASTPGQGSETQYF. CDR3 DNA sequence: TGTGCCAGCACTCCGGGACAGGGGAGCGAGACCCAGTACTTC.

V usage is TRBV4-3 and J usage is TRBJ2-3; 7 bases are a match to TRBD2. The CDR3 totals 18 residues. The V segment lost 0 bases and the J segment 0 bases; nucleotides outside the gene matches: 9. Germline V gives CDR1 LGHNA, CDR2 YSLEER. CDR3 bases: TGCGCCAGCAGCCAAGATGTGGCTAGCGGTACTAGCACAGATACGCAGTATTTT. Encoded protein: CASSQDVASGTSTDTQYF.

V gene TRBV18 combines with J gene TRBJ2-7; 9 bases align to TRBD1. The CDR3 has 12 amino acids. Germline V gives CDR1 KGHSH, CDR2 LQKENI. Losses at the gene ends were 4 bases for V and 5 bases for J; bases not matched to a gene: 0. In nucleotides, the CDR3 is TGTGCCAGCTCACGGGACAGGGACGAGCAGTACTTC. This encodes CASSRDRDEQYF.

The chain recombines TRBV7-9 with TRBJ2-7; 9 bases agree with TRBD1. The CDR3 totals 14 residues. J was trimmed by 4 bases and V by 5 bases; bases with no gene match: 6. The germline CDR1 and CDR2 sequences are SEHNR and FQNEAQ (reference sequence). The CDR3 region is CASSVDRGMYEQYF. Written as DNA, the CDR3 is TGTGCCAGCAGCGTAGACAGGGGGATGTACGAGCAGTACTTC.

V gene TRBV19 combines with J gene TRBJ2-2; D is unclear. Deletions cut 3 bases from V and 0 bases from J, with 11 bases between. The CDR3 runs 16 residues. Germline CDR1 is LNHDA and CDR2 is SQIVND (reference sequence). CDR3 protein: CASSIRSGANTGELFF. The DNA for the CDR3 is TGTGCCAGTAGTATTAGGTCAGGTGCGAACACCGGGGAGCTGTTTTTT.

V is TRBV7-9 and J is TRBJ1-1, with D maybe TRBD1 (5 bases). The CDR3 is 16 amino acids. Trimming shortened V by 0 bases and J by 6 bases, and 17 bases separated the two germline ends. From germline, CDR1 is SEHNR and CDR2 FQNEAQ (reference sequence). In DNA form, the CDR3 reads TGTGCCAGCAGCTTAGCGAGGACAATGACGGCGGCTGAAGCTTTCTTT. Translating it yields CASSLARTMTAAEAFF. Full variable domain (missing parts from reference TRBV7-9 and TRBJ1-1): DTGVSQNPRHKITKRGQNVTFRCDPISEHNRLYWYRQTLGQGPEFLTYFQNEAQLEKSRLLSDRFSAERPKGSFSTLEIQRTEQGDSAMYLCASSLARTMTAAEAFFGQGTRLTVV.

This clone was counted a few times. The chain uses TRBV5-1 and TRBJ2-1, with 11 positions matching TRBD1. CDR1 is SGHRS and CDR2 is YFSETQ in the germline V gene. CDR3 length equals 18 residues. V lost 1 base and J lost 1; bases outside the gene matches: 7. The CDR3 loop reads CASSLSWTGGKSYNEQFF. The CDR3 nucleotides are TGCGCCAGCAGCTTGAGTTGGACAGGGGGCAAGTCCTACAATGAGCAGTTCTTC.

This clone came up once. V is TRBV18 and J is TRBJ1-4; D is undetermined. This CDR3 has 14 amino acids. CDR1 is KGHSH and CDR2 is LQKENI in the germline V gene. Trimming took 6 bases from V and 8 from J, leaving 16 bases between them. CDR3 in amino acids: CASSVSGPGEKLFF. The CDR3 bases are TGTGCCAGCTCCGTGTCAGGCCCGGGGGAAAAACTGTTTTTT.

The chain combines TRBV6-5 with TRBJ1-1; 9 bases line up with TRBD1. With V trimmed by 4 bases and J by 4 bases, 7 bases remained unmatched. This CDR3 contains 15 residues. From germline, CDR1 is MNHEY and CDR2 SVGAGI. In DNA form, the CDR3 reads TGTGCCAGCAGTTCGCAACAGGGGGCATTCACTGAAGCTTTCTTT. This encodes CASSSQQGAFTEAFF.

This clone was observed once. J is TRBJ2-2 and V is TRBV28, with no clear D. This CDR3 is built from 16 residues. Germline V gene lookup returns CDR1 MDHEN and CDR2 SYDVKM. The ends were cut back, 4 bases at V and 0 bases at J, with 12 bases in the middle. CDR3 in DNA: TGTGCCAGCAGTTCGCCCAGAAACCCGAACACCGGGGAGCTGTTTTTT. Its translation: CASSSPRNPNTGELFF.

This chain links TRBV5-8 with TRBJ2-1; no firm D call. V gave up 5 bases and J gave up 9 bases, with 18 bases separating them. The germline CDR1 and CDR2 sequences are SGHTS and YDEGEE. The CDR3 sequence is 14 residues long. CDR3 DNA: TGTGCCAGCAGAGTTCCAGGCGTTGTTACTGAGCAGTTCTTC. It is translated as CASRVPGVVTEQFF.

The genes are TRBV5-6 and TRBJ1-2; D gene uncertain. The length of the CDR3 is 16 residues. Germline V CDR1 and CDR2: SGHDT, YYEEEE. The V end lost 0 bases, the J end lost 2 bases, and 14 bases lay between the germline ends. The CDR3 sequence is CASSLATPAQNYGYTF. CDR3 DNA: TGTGCCAGCAGCTTGGCGACACCGGCTCAAAACTATGGCTACACCTTC.

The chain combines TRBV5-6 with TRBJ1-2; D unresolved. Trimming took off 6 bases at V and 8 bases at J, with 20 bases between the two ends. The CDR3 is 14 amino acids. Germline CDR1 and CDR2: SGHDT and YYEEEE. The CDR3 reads CASTLLQAGVGYTF. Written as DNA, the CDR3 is TGTGCCAGCACCCTTTTGCAGGCCGGGGTAGGCTACACCTTC.

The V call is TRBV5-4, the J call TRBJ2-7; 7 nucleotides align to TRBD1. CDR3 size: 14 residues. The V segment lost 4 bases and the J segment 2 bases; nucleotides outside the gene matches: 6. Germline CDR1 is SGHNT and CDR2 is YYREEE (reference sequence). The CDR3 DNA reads TGTGCCAGCAGCGCCGGGACAGCCACCTACGAGCAGTACTTC. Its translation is CASSAGTATYEQYF.

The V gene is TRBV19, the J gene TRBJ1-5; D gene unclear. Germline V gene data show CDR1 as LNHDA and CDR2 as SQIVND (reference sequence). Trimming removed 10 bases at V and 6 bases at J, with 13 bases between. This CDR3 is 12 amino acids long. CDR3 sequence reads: CATSEAFQPQHF. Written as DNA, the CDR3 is TGTGCCACCTCAGAGGCCTTTCAGCCCCAGCATTTT. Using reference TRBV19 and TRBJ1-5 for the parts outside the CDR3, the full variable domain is DGGITQSPKYLFRKEGQNVTLSCEQNLNHDAMYWYRQDPGQGLRLIYYSQIVNDFQKGDIAEGYSVSREKKESFPLTVTSAQKNPTAFYLCATSEAFQPQHFGDGTRLSIL.